A single sample gave rise to the 6 T cell receptor beta chains below, sequenced in a study of blood T cells in healthy people across ages. Combining a sample-barcoded 5' primer with a J-beta primer mix, a second PCR ran for about 7 to 12 cycles. TCRdb analysed the 5' RACE reads with MiXCR anew, one entry per CDR3 protein. The repertoire holds about 640,000 distinct CDR3 sequences, 58% seen once, with over 35% in the top ten. Sequenced input: blood. All receptors come from a man aged 60-69 years in good health.

The chain joins TRBV20-1 to TRBJ2-2; the match to TRBD1 covers 8 bases. Germline CDR1 DFQATT, CDR2 SNEGSKA (reference sequence). CDR3 length: 14 residues. V was pared by 0 bases and J by 4 bases, with 1 base of the junction left unmatched. CDR3 in amino acids: CSARETGGTGELFF. The CDR3 DNA reads as TGCAGTGCTAGAGAAACAGGGGGCACCGGGGAGCTGTTTTTT.

Only a few counts were recorded for this clonotype. V and J are TRBV6-5 and TRBJ2-7; the match to TRBD1 covers 10 bases. CDR1 MNHEY and CDR2 SVGAGI come from the germline V gene. The V segment lost 0 bases and the J segment 2 bases; nucleotides outside the gene matches: 4. CDR3 length equals 16 residues. The CDR3 sequence is CASSYSGTGDAYEQYF. DNA of the CDR3: TGTGCCAGCAGTTACTCGGGGACAGGGGATGCCTACGAGCAGTACTTC.

This clonotype came up once. The V gene is TRBV4-1, the J gene TRBJ1-4; D remains ambiguous. Germline CDR1 and CDR2: MGHRA and YSYEKL. The CDR3 spans 15 residues. Trimming pared 0 bases from V and 5 bases from J, leaving 10 bases between. CDR3 sequence reads: CASSQDTLGNEKLFF. DNA of the CDR3: TGCGCCAGCAGCCAAGATACACTGGGGAATGAAAAACTGTTTTTT.

V usage is TRBV12-3 or TRBV12-4 and J usage is TRBJ2-1, with TRBD2 matching over 8 bases. This CDR3 is 15 amino acids long. V lost 3 bases, J lost 6 bases, and 7 bases stayed unmatched. In DNA form, the CDR3 reads TGTGCCAGCAGTTTCGGGGGGGTCTTTGGCAATGAGCAGTTCTTC. This gives the protein CASSFGGVFGNEQFF.

This chain joins TRBV21-1 and TRBJ2-7; the table's D gene call, TRBD2, was not cross checked with the DNA. TRBV21-1 counts as a pseudogene. This CDR3 is built from 15 residues. The CDR3 sequence: CASSIPAENSYEQYF. CDR3 in DNA: TGTGCCAGCAGCATCCCCGCGGAGAACTCCTACGAGCAGTACTTC.

There are a few counts of this clonotype. The rearrangement links TRBV20-1 to TRBJ2-4, with a tentative D call TRBD1 (6 bases). CDR1 and CDR2 from the germline V gene are DFQATT and SNEGSKA (reference sequence). The CDR3 extends over 15 amino acids. Trimming removed 8 bases at V and 0 bases at J, with 17 bases between. This chain's CDR3 is CSPPLGHLAKNIQYF. The DNA for the CDR3 is TGCAGTCCTCCCTTGGGACACTTAGCCAAAAACATTCAGTACTTC.